The clone carrying this TCR beta chain came up a few times. What it binds is not known. CDR3 size: 14 residues. The V end was cut by 3 bases, the J end by 3 bases, with 12 bases between. In germline, CDR1 is DFQATT, CDR2 SNEGSKA (reference sequence). The data belong to a study of T cells after yellow fever vaccination. The overall study: The authors prepared low-cell-number fractions using SMART-Seq v4 Ultra Low Input. Whole-study results and caveats: Clonotypes shared by both compartments, CD4 and CD8, made up a small share.

TCR cDNA was made by 5'RACE template switching, adding a universal primer site and UMIs. Via MiXCR, TCRdb re-called the 5' RACE reads, giving one row per CDR3 protein. Seen here are some 400,000 distinct CDR3 sequences, 18% observed once, and the top ten hold roughly a sixth. The sequence was obtained from a man between 18 and 35 years old who received the YFV17D yellow fever vaccine. Here the sequenced sample was PBMCs, taken before the yellow fever booster vaccination. This chain connects TRBV20-1 to TRBJ1-5, with a weak D call TRBD1 (5 bases). The DNA for the CDR3 is TGCAGTGCTAGGATTACAGGTTCCAATCAGCCCCAGCATTTT. This translates into CSARITGSNQPQHF.